This T cell receptor beta chain was captured by sequencing in a study of blood T cells in healthy people across ages. The wider study: Every two T cells gave about one barcoded beta molecule via template switching.

General study results and limits: Estimated diversity, derived from one million T cells, was regarded as an underestimate. In older individuals, TCR beta diversity per million T cells was lower, falling roughly linearly with age.

With regard to this clonotype: Its target is unknown.

Sample-barcoded 5' priming and a J-beta primer mix drove a second PCR of about 6 to 12 cycles. TCRdb used MiXCR to reprocess the 5' RACE reads, holding one entry per CDR3 protein. Here the sample spans 1.5 million to 2 million distinct CDR3 sequences, under 30% being singletons. V was trimmed by 2 bases and J by 0 bases, leaving 12 bases between them. Germline V gene sequence: CDR1 SGHRS, CDR2 YFSETQ. The CDR3 has 16 residues. Sample donors were healthy Caucasian individuals that came from Russia, aged roughly 6 to 95. The genes are TRBV5-1 and TRBJ1-5; unclear D gene. This receptor was taken from a woman in her 30s in good health. Sequencing was carried out using blood. CDR3 sequence: CASSFVRGDSNQPQHF. CDR3 in DNA: TGCGCCAGCAGCTTTGTACGGGGAGATAGCAATCAGCCCCAGCATTTT.